Sequencing of this T cell receptor (beta chain) was carried out in a study of blood T cell repertoires in COVID-19. Overall study context: Acute and convalescent COVID-19 samples came from the United States, Italy and Spain. T cells, B-cell-depleted T cells, or PBMCs supplied cDNA or gDNA.

Between the trimmed V and J ends, which lost 2 bases and 0 bases, there was a span of 20 bases. The CDR3 is made up of 19 amino acids. Per the germline V gene, CDR1 is SGHVS and CDR2 is FNYEAQ. How the authors handled the data: Reference gene primer amplification yielded estimated nucleated cell counts. Method: immunoSEQ multiplex PCR; TCRdb's copy keeps in-frame clones and lacks some. Clonal size and the V and J genes are those of that table, whereas D and trimming came from the DNA. This sample has 150,000 to 200,000 clones, with roughly nine tenths found just once. Input material: peripheral blood. The chain combines TRBV7-6 with TRBJ1-3, with D possibly matching TRBD1 (5 bases). This clonotype was sampled from a man aged 60 to 75 with active or convalescent COVID-19. The CDR3 loop is CASSLLPGRATYSGNTIYF. In nucleotides, the CDR3 is TGTGCCAGCAGCTTACTTCCAGGGAGGGCGACTTACTCTGGAAACACCATATATTTT.